The rows below give T cell receptor beta chains drawn from one sample of a study of a mutant IDH1 vaccine in newly diagnosed glioma. Their specific antigens are unknown. Using immunoSEQ multiplex PCR, the repertoire was profiled, and TCRdb retains in-frame clones only, with some absent. The repertoire has about 54,000 clones, over 70% of them found once; the top ten carry under 3.5%. The sequences come from PBMCs, collected from a glioma patient whose treatment included an IDH1 peptide vaccine. These receptors were obtained from a man aged 25-40 years with glioma. The CDR3 runs from the conserved cysteine through the conserved F or W. Each record gives: J gene, clone size, V gene, D gene, CDR3 DNA, CDR3 protein. The D gene is left open where the match is weak. Size tells how often a clone was seen (once, few, many) or the class of an expanded clone, and some rows leave it out.

TRBJ2-7	few	TRBV5-4	.	TGTGCCAGCAGCTCGGACGCATGGGGAAAGTACGAGCAGTACTTC	CASSSDAWGKYEQYF
TRBJ2-5	.	TRBV19	.	TGTGCCAGTAGTATAGGAGGGGCGGGCTGGGAGACCCAGTACTTC	CASSIGGAGWETQYF
TRBJ1-1	.	TRBV6-5	TRBD1	TGTGCCAGCAGTTACCGGACAGGGGAAGGCACTGAAGCTTTCTTT	CASSYRTGEGTEAFF
TRBJ2-1	.	TRBV29-1	.	TGCAGCGTTGAGGGGAATGAGCAGTTCTTC	CSVEGNEQFF
TRBJ2-2	.	TRBV2	TRBD1	TGTGCCAGCAGTGAGGCAGGGGGCTCCACCGGGGAGCTGTTTTTT	CASSEAGGSTGELFF
TRBJ1-5	.	TRBV29-1	.	TGCAGCGTCGCACAGGGTTACGAAGGTCAGCCCCAGCATTTT	CSVAQGYEGQPQHF
TRBJ1-3	.	TRBV7-8	.	TGTGCCAGCAGCCACCGCGGGACTGAAGGAAACACCATATATTTT	CASSHRGTEGNTIYF
TRBJ2-2	few	TRBV4-1	TRBD2	TGCGCCAGCAGCCATTTAACTAGCGGGGTAACCGGGGAGCTGTTTTTT	CASSHLTSGVTGELFF
TRBJ2-7	.	TRBV19	.	TGTGCCAGTAGTACCCTACTTGGTGGCGAGCAGTACTTC	CASSTLLGGEQYF
TRBJ2-1	.	TRBV10-2	.	TGCGCCAGCAATGACAGGTCGACTACCAATGAGCAGTTCTTC	CASNDRSTTNEQFF
TRBJ2-2	.	TRBV23-1	TRBD2	TGCGCCAGCATGACTAGCGGTTATGACACCGGGGAGCTGTTTTTT	CASMTSGYDTGELFF
TRBJ1-1	few	TRBV14	.	TGTGCCAGCAGCCAAGGTTCTGTGGGTACTGAAGCTTTCTTT	CASSQGSVGTEAFF
TRBJ1-2	.	TRBV19	.	TGTGCCAGTAGTATAGGAGTTAACTATGGCTACACCTTC	CASSIGVNYGYTF
TRBJ2-5	.	TRBV5-8	.	TGTGCCAGCAGTCAAAGGAGGGGGACCCAGTACTTC	CASSQRRGTQYF
TRBJ1-1	.	TRBV21-1	.	TGTGCCAGCGAGGCGCCCGAGAACACTGAAGCTTTCTTT	CASEAPENTEAFF
TRBJ1-1	.	TRBV10-2	TRBD1	TGCGCCAGCAGTGACCCATATTCGGGACAGGGGATAAACACTGAAGCTTTCTTT	CASSDPYSGQGINTEAFF
TRBJ2-7	.	TRBV19	TRBD1	TGTGCCAGTAGTATAGTCGAGACAGGGCCCGGCGGGCAGTACTTC	CASSIVETGPGGQYF
TRBJ2-2	.	TRBV5-1	TRBD2	TGCGCCAGCAGCCCGGAACTAGCGGGGCAAACCGGGGAGCTGTTTTTT	CASSPELAGQTGELFF
TRBJ2-5	.	TRBV21-1	.	TGTGCCAGCAACACCCCGGGAGGCAGGGGAGGAGAGACCCAGTACTTC	CASNTPGGRGGETQYF
TRBJ2-7	few	TRBV4-1	TRBD2	TGCGCCAGCAGCCACCCGGGACTAGCGGGATACGAGCAGTACTTC	CASSHPGLAGYEQYF
TRBJ1-4	.	TRBV5-1	.	TGCGCCAGCAGCTTCCGGGGGGACGGGAATGAAAAACTGTTTTTT	CASSFRGDGNEKLFF
TRBJ1-6	few	TRBV6-1	TRBD1	TGTGCCAGCAGTGGAGGGACAGGGAATAATTCACCCCTCCACTTT	CASSGGTGNNSPLHF
TRBJ1-4	.	TRBV9	.	TGTGCCAGCAGCGACGGGAGGGGTGAAAAACTGTTTTTT	CASSDGRGEKLFF
TRBJ2-7	.	TRBV7-2	.	TGTGCCAGCAGCCTCTCCGGGACACCCTACGAGCAGTACTTC	CASSLSGTPYEQYF
TRBJ1-2	.	TRBV5-4	.	TGTGCCAGCAGCCCACGGGGGTCTACTAACTATGGCTACACCTTC	CASSPRGSTNYGYTF
TRBJ2-2	once	TRBV28	TRBD1	TGTGCCAGCCGATCGGGACAGAAAAACACCGGGGAGCTGTTTTTT	CASRSGQKNTGELFF
TRBJ1-1	.	TRBV5-1	.	TGCGCCAGCAGCACCACAAAGAACACTGAAGCTTTCTTT	CASSTTKNTEAFF
TRBJ2-5	.	TRBV7-9	.	TGTGCCAGCAGCTTAGCGTTAGAGACCCAGTACTTC	CASSLALETQYF
TRBJ2-7	.	TRBV6-5	.	TGTGCCAGCAGAAGACAGGATTACGAGCAGTACTTC	CASRRQDYEQYF
TRBJ1-2	.	TRBV28	TRBD1	TGTGCCAGCAGTCCCCTCCCTCCGACAGGGCTGGATGATGGCTACACCTTC	CASSPLPPTGLDDGYTF
TRBJ2-7	.	TRBV5-8	.	TGTGCCAGCAGCTTGTACCTAGCAGGCCGTTACGAGCAGTACTTC	CASSLYLAGRYEQYF
TRBJ1-4	few	TRBV30	.	TGTGCCTCCTCGGGGGGATTTGAAAAACTGTTTTTT	CASSGGFEKLFF
TRBJ1-5	.	TRBV19	.	TGTGCCAGTAGTATTATAAGGGAATCCAATCAGCCCCAGCATTTT	CASSIIRESNQPQHF
TRBJ2-7	.	TRBV7-9	TRBD1	TGTGCCAGCAGCTTAGTAGGACAGGGACTCTACGAGCAGTACTTC	CASSLVGQGLYEQYF
TRBJ2-3	few	TRBV7-8	TRBD2	TGTGCCAGCAGCTTAGATCGGCTAGCGGGGGCCAGCACAGATACGCAGTATTTT	CASSLDRLAGASTDTQYF
TRBJ2-3	once	TRBV10-3	.	TGTGCCCTACAGGGTGGGGATACGCAGTATTTT	CALQGGDTQYF
TRBJ2-7	few	TRBV13	TRBD1	TGTGCCAGCAGCACCCAACAGGGGGCTCGACTCTACGAGCAGTACTTC	CASSTQQGARLYEQYF
TRBJ1-1	few	TRBV6-5	.	TGTGCCAGCAGTTACATGGAGGAAGCTTTCTTT	CASSYMEEAFF
TRBJ2-7	.	TRBV6-1	TRBD2	TGTGCCAGCAGCTTACTAGCGGGGCCAATCTACGAGCAGTACTTC	CASSLLAGPIYEQYF
TRBJ1-1	.	TRBV5-5	.	TGTGCCAGCAGCTTGTTGTCTCGGAACACTGAAGCTTTCTTT	CASSLLSRNTEAFF
TRBJ2-1	.	TRBV29-1	TRBD2	TGCAGCGCCTCCCCCGGGGGGGGTCCCTACAATGAGCAGTTCTTC	CSASPGGGPYNEQFF
TRBJ1-5	.	TRBV5-6	.	TGTGCCAGCAGCCTGACTTTGGGGCCCAATCAGCCCCAGCATTTT	CASSLTLGPNQPQHF